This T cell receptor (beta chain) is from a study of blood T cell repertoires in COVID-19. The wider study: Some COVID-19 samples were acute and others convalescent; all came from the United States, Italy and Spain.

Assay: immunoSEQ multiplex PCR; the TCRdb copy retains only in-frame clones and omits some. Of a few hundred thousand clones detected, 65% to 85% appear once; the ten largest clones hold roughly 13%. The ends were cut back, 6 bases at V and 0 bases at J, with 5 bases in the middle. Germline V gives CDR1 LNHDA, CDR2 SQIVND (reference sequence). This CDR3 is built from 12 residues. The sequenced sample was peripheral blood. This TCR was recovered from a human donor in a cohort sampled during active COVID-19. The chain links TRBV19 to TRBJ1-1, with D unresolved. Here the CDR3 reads CASSLLNTEAFF. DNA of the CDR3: TGTGCCAGTAGCTTATTGAACACTGAAGCTTTCTTT.